These T cell receptor beta chains were read from a single sample in a study of cytomegalovirus exposure and HLA in healthy donors. Data came from immunoSEQ multiplex PCR; TCRdb stores just in-frame clones and leaves some out. The table has under 150,000 clones, around 88% seen once. The sequenced sample consisted of PBMCs. The receptors shown here come from a woman between 18 and 29 years old in good health and CMV-seropositive. The CDR3 runs from the conserved cysteine through the conserved F or W. The order of the fields is J gene, D gene, V gene, clone size, CDR3 protein, CDR3 DNA. A D gene is named only where the DNA matches it firmly. The size of a clone is reported for some rows only, either as once, few or many, or as a class for expanded clones.

TRBJ2-5 . TRBV5-8 . CASSLQGVETQYF TGTGCCAGCAGCTTGCAGGGTGTGGAGACCCAGTACTTC
TRBJ1-2 . TRBV11-2 . CASSLVGGSSQRGGYTF TGTGCCAGCAGCTTAGTTGGGGGCAGCTCCCAGAGAGGGGGCTACACCTTC
TRBJ2-7 TRBD1 TRBV5-8 . CASSLSRGHEQYF TGTGCCAGCAGCTTGTCAAGGGGGCACGAGCAGTACTTC
TRBJ1-5 . TRBV7-6 . CASSTQTGQPQHF TGTGCCAGCAGCACCCAAACCGGTCAGCCCCAGCATTTT
TRBJ2-5 . TRBV28 . CASSPNRGGGETQYF TGTGCCAGCAGCCCCAACAGGGGGGGAGGTGAGACCCAGTACTTC
TRBJ1-2 . TRBV28 . CASSPGGAYGYTF TGTGCCAGCAGCCCGGGGGGGGCCTATGGCTACACCTTC
TRBJ2-1 TRBD1 TRBV7-8 . CASSSGTGSYNEQFF TGTGCCAGCAGCTCCGGGACAGGGTCCTACAATGAGCAGTTCTTC
TRBJ2-7 TRBD2 TRBV19 . CASGGRHSYEQYF TGTGCCTCCGGCGGGAGGCACTCCTACGAGCAGTACTTC
TRBJ1-4 TRBD1 TRBV7-2 . CASSRPQGAPGEKLFF TGTGCCAGCAGCCGGCCCCAGGGGGCGCCCGGGGAAAAACTGTTTTTT
TRBJ1-2 . TRBV19 . CASSIFQGGSGYTF TGTGCCAGTAGTATTTTCCAGGGTGGCTCTGGCTACACCTTC
TRBJ1-2 TRBD1 TRBV25-1 few CASTGGYGYTF TGTGCCAGCACAGGGGGTTATGGCTACACCTTC
TRBJ1-5 . TRBV6-1 . CASSEVSRNQPQHF TGTGCCAGCAGTGAAGTGAGCCGCAATCAGCCCCAGCATTTT
TRBJ2-1 TRBD1 TRBV9 . CASSVVGTVSYNEQFF TGTGCCAGCAGCGTGGTAGGGACAGTGTCCTACAATGAGCAGTTCTTC
TRBJ1-3 . TRBV11-2 . CASTPNRVAGNTIYF TGTGCCAGCACCCCAAACAGGGTTGCTGGAAACACCATATATTTT
TRBJ2-2 TRBD1 TRBV28 once CAISRTGSNTGELFF TGTGCCATCTCAAGGACAGGGTCCAACACCGGGGAGCTGTTTTTT
TRBJ2-1 . TRBV10-3 . CAISEEVASRNEQFF TGTGCCATCAGTGAAGAGGTAGCCTCTAGGAATGAGCAGTTCTTC
TRBJ1-3 . TRBV5-1 . CASSLKTGNSGNTIYF TGCGCCAGCAGCCTCAAAACAGGGAACTCTGGAAACACCATATATTTT
TRBJ2-5 TRBD1 TRBV5-4 . CASSKGQQETQYF TGTGCCAGCAGCAAGGGACAGCAAGAGACCCAGTACTTC
TRBJ2-5 TRBD2 TRBV25-1 . CASSDSLEVAGGRETQYF TGTGCCAGCAGTGATTCCTTGGAAGTAGCGGGGGGTCGAGAGACCCAGTACTTC
TRBJ2-1 . TRBV6-5 few CASRDSGSADEQFF TGTGCCAGTAGGGACAGCGGGTCTGCTGATGAGCAGTTCTTC
TRBJ1-2 . TRBV19 once CASSIEGRGGYTF TGTGCCAGTAGTATAGAGGGCAGGGGAGGCTACACCTTC
TRBJ2-5 TRBD2 TRBV6-1 . CASSEAGPSTSGRLETQYF TGTGCCAGCAGTGAAGCGGGGCCCTCGACTAGCGGGAGATTAGAGACCCAGTACTTC
TRBJ1-2 TRBD1 TRBV9 once CASSLTRDRIYGYTF TGTGCCAGCAGCTTAACCAGGGACAGGATCTATGGCTACACCTTC
TRBJ1-6 TRBD1 TRBV6-5 . CASSYGQGRGNSPLHF TGTGCCAGCAGTTACGGACAGGGAAGGGGGAATTCACCCCTCCACTTT
TRBJ2-6 TRBD2 TRBV2 . CASNGASGGPSGANVLTF TGTGCCAGCAACGGCGCTAGCGGGGGACCATCTGGGGCCAACGTCCTGACTTTC
TRBJ1-4 . TRBV5-1 . CASSLVGATNEKLFF TGCGCCAGCAGCCTGGTGGGAGCAACTAATGAAAAACTGTTTTTT
TRBJ2-7 TRBD1 TRBV13 once CASSGDSYEQYF TGTGCCAGCAGCGGGGACAGTTACGAGCAGTACTTC
TRBJ2-3 TRBD2 TRBV19 . CASSTITSGGATDTQYF TGTGCCAGTAGTACGATCACTAGCGGGGGGGCCACAGATACGCAGTATTTT
TRBJ1-6 . TRBV30 few CAWSVGGTYNSPLHF TGTGCCTGGAGTGTCGGGGGTACCTATAATTCACCCCTCCACTTT
TRBJ2-1 TRBD2 TRBV2 . CASSPELAGVSNEQFF TGTGCCAGCAGTCCCGAACTAGCGGGAGTGTCCAATGAGCAGTTCTTC
TRBJ2-2 . TRBV6-1 once CASSEVGGFDTGELFF TGTGCCAGCAGTGAAGTCGGGGGATTCGACACCGGGGAGCTGTTTTTT
TRBJ2-7 . TRBV5-1 few CASTLAGSYEQYF TGCGCCAGCACCCTGGCTGGTTCCTACGAGCAGTACTTC
TRBJ2-7 . TRBV18 . CASSWDTSYEQYF TGTGCCAGCTCCTGGGACACATCCTACGAGCAGTACTTC
TRBJ2-1 . TRBV11-1 . CASSLRGSYNEQFF TGTGCCAGCAGCTTGCGGGGTTCCTACAATGAGCAGTTCTTC
TRBJ2-7 TRBD2 TRBV4-2 . CASSQEWASGGYEQYF TGTGCCAGCAGCCAAGAGTGGGCTAGCGGGGGGTACGAGCAGTACTTC
TRBJ1-2 TRBD1 TRBV5-1 . CASSSTDRGPHGYTF TGCGCCAGCAGCTCCACGGACAGGGGGCCCCATGGCTACACCTTC
TRBJ2-7 TRBD2 TRBV28 . CASRGVVLGGTHSYEQYF TGTGCCAGCAGAGGGGTAGTCCTGGGAGGGACCCACTCCTACGAGCAGTACTTC
TRBJ2-1 . TRBV6-5 . CASRRGGYNEQFF TGTGCCAGTAGGAGGGGGGGGTACAATGAGCAGTTCTTC
TRBJ2-5 . TRBV6-1 . CASSRQETQYF TGTGCCAGCAGTCGGCAAGAGACCCAGTACTTC
TRBJ1-1 . TRBV7-2 . CASSLGLRGGEAFF TGTGCCAGCAGCTTAGGTCTTAGGGGCGGTGAAGCTTTCTTT
TRBJ1-6 . TRBV5-6 . CASSFSPQAANSPLHF TGTGCCAGCAGCTTCTCTCCACAGGCCGCAAATTCACCCCTCCACTTT
TRBJ1-3 . TRBV2 . CASRGTRSGNTIYF TGTGCCAGCAGAGGGACACGCTCTGGAAACACCATATATTTT
TRBJ2-3 . TRBV9 . CASSVPLSGRPTDTQYF TGTGCCAGCAGCGTCCCTCTAAGCGGGCGGCCCACAGATACGCAGTATTTT
TRBJ2-7 . TRBV6-6 once CASSGTGGEKYEQYF TGTGCCAGTTCTGGTACGGGGGGCGAGAAGTACGAGCAGTACTTC
TRBJ1-6 . TRBV18 . CASSPGTLMGNSPLHF TGTGCCAGCTCACCAGGGACACTAATGGGAAATTCACCCCTCCACTTT
TRBJ2-7 . TRBV7-2 . CASSLALSYEQYF TGTGCCAGCAGCTTAGCGCTAAGCTACGAGCAGTACTTC
TRBJ2-7 . TRBV7-8 . CASSLAQDSQLSSYEQYF TGTGCCAGCAGCTTAGCGCAGGACAGCCAATTAAGCTCCTACGAGCAGTACTTC
TRBJ2-7 TRBD2 TRBV5-1 . CASSFGTSGGEQYF TGCGCCAGCAGCTTCGGGACTAGCGGGGGCGAGCAGTACTTC
TRBJ2-7 TRBD2 TRBV7-3 . CASSPRGLAGEQYF TGTGCCAGCAGCCCGCGAGGACTAGCGGGAGAGCAGTACTTC
TRBJ2-7 TRBD1 TRBV19 . CASTSTGAYEQYF TGTGCCAGTACCTCGACAGGGGCCTACGAGCAGTACTTC
TRBJ1-3 . TRBV5-1 . CASSTGPSGNTIYF TGCGCCAGCAGCACAGGGCCCTCTGGAAACACCATATATTTT
TRBJ1-5 . TRBV19 . CASSMGRGGQPQHF TGTGCCAGTAGTATGGGCAGGGGTGGACAGCCCCAGCATTTT
TRBJ1-3 . TRBV9 . CASSVDEFTIYF TGTGCCAGCAGCGTAGACGAGTTTACCATATATTTT
TRBJ2-3 . TRBV5-6 once CASSFSGFITDTQYF TGTGCCAGCAGCTTTAGCGGCTTTATCACAGATACGCAGTATTTT